The 23 T cell receptor beta chains below all came from one sample that was sequenced in a study of cytomegalovirus exposure and HLA in healthy donors. The study ran its PCR with 60 Vbeta and 13 Jbeta primers. Sequencing used immunoSEQ multiplex PCR; TCRdb keeps in-frame clones, though not all of them. The table has under 200,000 clones, 70% to 90% seen once. Sequenced input: PBMCs. The receptors shown here come from a woman aged 18 to 35 in good health and CMV-seronegative.

The J gene is TRBJ1-2, the V gene TRBV27; D might be TRBD1 (6 bases). CDR1 and CDR2 from the germline V gene are MNHEY and SMNVEV (reference sequence). The CDR3 is made up of 15 amino acids. The V end was cut by 0 bases, the J end by 5 bases, with 13 bases between. DNA of the CDR3: TGTGCCAGCAGTTTATCCTCGACAGGATTTTATGGCTACACCTTC. Residues: CASSLSSTGFYGYTF.

The genes are TRBV28 and TRBJ1-2; a possible D gene is TRBD1 (6 bases). This CDR3 spans 13 amino acids. Germline CDR1 is MDHEN and CDR2 is SYDVKM. V gave up 11 bases and J gave up 4 bases, with 17 bases separating them. CDR3 loop: CALSPTGTYGYTF. The CDR3 DNA follows: TGTGCCTTAAGCCCCACAGGGACCTATGGCTACACCTTC.

This chain joins TRBV14 and TRBJ1-3; D may be TRBD1 (6 bases). This CDR3 is 16 amino acids long. CDR1 and CDR2 (germline): SGHDN, FVKESK. V was trimmed by 0 bases and J by 6 bases, leaving 15 bases between them. The CDR3 DNA reads as TGTGCCAGCAGCCAAGATTGGAACCAGGGACAAAACACCATATATTTT. It yields the protein CASSQDWNQGQNTIYF.

Worth noting for this clone: Since a much larger clone is just one base distant, this may be a read error. Other DNA sequences in this specimen translate into the identical CDR3. J is TRBJ2-1 and V is TRBV4-1; the match to TRBD2 covers 11 bases. CDR3 length: 16 amino acids. V was pared by 0 bases and J by 4 bases, with 2 bases of the junction left unmatched. Germline lookup yields CDR1 MGHRA and CDR2 YSYEKL. CDR3 loop: CASSQDPSGGYNEQFF. The CDR3 DNA reads as TGCGCCAGCAGCCAAGATCCTAGCGGGGGGTACAATGAGCAGTTCTTC.

The V and J genes are TRBV21-1 and TRBJ2-4; TRBD2, as called in the table, went unchecked against the DNA. TRBV21-1 is a pseudogene. The CDR3 is 20 residues long. CDR3 sequence: CASSKGIGEGDPLAKNIQYF. The CDR3 region has the DNA TGTGCCAGCAGCAAAGGTATTGGAGAGGGCGACCCTCTAGCCAAAAACATTCAGTACTTC.

The CDR3 nucleotides read TGTGCCAGTAGTATGGACAGGGTATGGAATGAGCAGTTCTTC. Translating it yields CASSMDRVWNEQFF. The chain couples TRBV19 to TRBJ2-1, with 8 positions matching TRBD1. Looked up from germline, CDR1 is LNHDA and CDR2 is SQIVND (reference sequence). The trim removed 3 bases at V and 7 bases at J, leaving 5 bases unmatched. There are 14 residues in the CDR3. The entire variable domain, with the rest obtained from reference TRBV19 and TRBJ2-1, is as follows: DGGITQSPKYLFRKEGQNVTLSCEQNLNHDAMYWYRQDPGQGLRLIYYSQIVNDFQKGDIAEGYSVSREKKESFPLTVTSAQKNPTAFYLCASSMDRVWNEQFFGPGTRLTVL.

The chain carries TRBV2 and TRBJ2-1, with TRBD1 matching 8 bases. The V gene's germline CDR1 is SNHLY and CDR2 FYNNEI. With V trimmed by 5 bases and J by 7 bases, 7 bases remained unmatched. The CDR3 covers 14 residues. The CDR3 region is CASSLGTGRNEQFF. The CDR3 coding sequence is TGTGCCAGCAGTCTCGGGACAGGTCGTAATGAGCAGTTCTTC.

V is TRBV6-5 and J is TRBJ2-3; possible D gene TRBD2, 5 bases. Germline CDR1 MNHEY, CDR2 SVGAGI. CDR3 length: 13 residues. V lost 6 bases, J lost 8 bases, and 15 bases lay in between. The chain's CDR3 is CASRNAPAGTQYF. As DNA, the CDR3 is TGTGCCAGCAGAAACGCTCCCGCGGGTACGCAGTATTTT.

The chain carries TRBV28 and TRBJ1-2; 7 nucleotides match TRBD1. V lost 1 base, J lost 4 bases, and 6 bases stayed unmatched. From germline, CDR1 is MDHEN and CDR2 SYDVKM. The CDR3 extends over 15 amino acids. The DNA of the CDR3 is TGTGCCAGCAGTTTATTTATTGAGGGGGCCTATGGCTACACCTTC. The encoded protein is CASSLFIEGAYGYTF.

This clone was seen a single time. The rearrangement links TRBV27 to TRBJ2-5; D is undetermined. This CDR3 is 12 amino acids long. The V gene lost 6 bases and the J gene lost 4 bases, with 9 bases spanning the gap. The germline V gene has CDR1 MNHEY and CDR2 SMNVEV (reference sequence). This CDR3 is CASSPERETQYF. The DNA of the CDR3 is TGTGCCAGCAGCCCCGAGAGAGAGACCCAGTACTTC.

This clone was seen a single time. V is TRBV27 and J is TRBJ2-1; 8 bases are a match to TRBD2. The ends lost 4 bases at V and 4 bases at J; junction bases unmatched: 6. This CDR3 contains 15 residues. Looked up from germline, CDR1 is MNHEY and CDR2 is SMNVEV (reference sequence). The CDR3 DNA follows: TGTGCCAGCAGTTATGCTAGCGGGCCGTACAATGAGCAGTTCTTC. Its translation: CASSYASGPYNEQFF.

The J gene is TRBJ2-5, the V gene TRBV19, with no clear D. Germline loops: CDR1 LNHDA, CDR2 SQIVND (reference sequence). V was clipped by 7 bases and J by 6 bases, with 18 bases between them. The CDR3 has 14 residues. The CDR3 DNA follows: TGTGCCAGTACTCCAACGAGACTCAAGAAGACCCAGTACTTC. It codes for CASTPTRLKKTQYF.

V usage is TRBV7-9 and J usage is TRBJ2-7; 8 positions match TRBD1. CDR3 length: 14 amino acids. CDR1 and CDR2 (germline): SEHNR, FQNEAQ (reference sequence). V trimming: 5 bases; J trimming: 2 bases; junction bases outside the gene matches: 5. CDR3 in DNA: TGTGCCAGCAGCCATAAACAGGGGGCCTACGAGCAGTACTTC. This encodes CASSHKQGAYEQYF. The complete variable domain, with remaining parts taken from reference TRBV7-9 and TRBJ2-7, reads DTGVSQNPRHKITKRGQNVTFRCDPISEHNRLYWYRQTLGQGPEFLTYFQNEAQLEKSRLLSDRFSAERPKGSFSTLEIQRTEQGDSAMYLCASSHKQGAYEQYFGPGTRLTVT.

The chain joins TRBV5-6 to TRBJ2-5; TRBD2 matches 10 bases. This CDR3 has 14 amino acids. The V gene end was trimmed by 3 bases and the J gene end by 5 bases; junction bases not matched to a gene: 4. In germline, CDR1 is SGHDT, CDR2 YYEEEE. The CDR3 DNA reads TGTGCCAGCAGCTCGCTAGCGGGAGTTGAGACCCAGTACTTC. Its protein is CASSSLAGVETQYF.

The rearrangement uses TRBV2 and TRBJ1-1, with a possible D match to TRBD1 (5 bases). V was pared by 6 bases and J by 9 bases, with 20 bases between. The CDR3 length is 14 residues. From germline, CDR1 is SNHLY and CDR2 FYNNEI. The CDR3: CASRGSRGGSQAFF. CDR3 sequence (DNA): TGTGCCAGCAGAGGGAGCCGGGGGGGGTCGCAAGCTTTCTTT.

J is TRBJ2-7 and V is TRBV29-1, with 9 bases matching TRBD2. This CDR3 contains 14 residues. Looked up from germline, CDR1 is SQVTM and CDR2 is ANQGSEA. V shed 4 bases, J shed 5 bases, and the junction held 9 bases outside the gene matches. The CDR3 region has the DNA TGCAGCGTTGCCGGGACTAGCACTGGAGACGAGCAGTACTTC. Protein product: CSVAGTSTGDEQYF.

The chain recombines TRBV6-5 with TRBJ2-1, with 9 bases fitting TRBD2. V lost 2 bases and J lost 8; bases outside the gene matches: 7. The CDR3 totals 15 residues. CDR1 is MNHEY, CDR2 SVGAGI, per germline. The CDR3 reads CASSYAREGLDEQFF. In nucleotides, the CDR3 is TGTGCCAGCAGTTACGCGCGGGAGGGCCTCGATGAGCAGTTCTTC.

The chain employs TRBV7-9 and TRBJ1-1; D might be TRBD1 (6 bases). CDR1 and CDR2 from the germline V gene are SEHNR and FQNEAQ (reference sequence). Deletions cut 2 bases from V and 3 bases from J, with 7 bases between. The length of the CDR3 is 13 residues. The CDR3 sequence is CASSLRQDTEAFF. The CDR3 DNA is TGTGCCAGCAGCTTAAGACAGGACACTGAAGCTTTCTTT.

The rearrangement joins TRBV18 to TRBJ2-5; tentative D call: TRBD2 (5 bases). Trimming took off 6 bases at V and 4 bases at J, with 18 bases between the two ends. Germline CDR1 is KGHSH and CDR2 is LQKENI. The CDR3 is 15 amino acids. As DNA, the CDR3 is TGTGCCAGCTCGCCTGGAGCGGCCGTCCCAGAGACCCAGTACTTC. Translation gives CASSPGAAVPETQYF.

The chain uses TRBV5-1 and TRBJ2-1; D remains ambiguous. Germline V gene data show CDR1 as SGHRS and CDR2 as YFSETQ. V shed 3 bases and J shed 6 bases, with 10 bases lying between them. The CDR3 spans 13 residues. The CDR3 nucleotides are TGCGCCAGCAGCTCTACTATGGGCAATGAGCAGTTCTTC. It translates to CASSSTMGNEQFF.

The chain employs TRBV10-2 and TRBJ2-7; maybe TRBD1 (6 bases). The CDR3 spans 15 residues. V was shortened by 6 bases and J by 5 bases, with 20 bases between the two germline ends. Germline CDR1 reads WSHSY; CDR2 reads SAAADI. The CDR3 region is CASRGPQGTLHEQYF. In DNA, the CDR3 is TGCGCCAGCAGGGGCCCCCAGGGGACCCTCCACGAGCAGTACTTC.

The chain couples TRBV28 to TRBJ2-2; 8 bases map to TRBD1. The CDR3 has 14 residues. J lost 6 bases, V lost 4 bases, and 4 bases had no gene match. Looked up from germline, CDR1 is MDHEN and CDR2 is SYDVKM. The CDR3 DNA is TGTGCCAGCAGTTGGACCAGGGGGCCCGGGGAGCTGTTTTTT. Translating gives CASSWTRGPGELFF.

V is TRBV30 and J is TRBJ1-2; no reliable D call. There are 15 residues in the CDR3. Germline V gene sequence: CDR1 GTSNPN, CDR2 SVGIG (reference sequence). Trimming pared 0 bases from V and 1 base from J, leaving 12 bases between. The CDR3 region has the DNA TGTGCCTGGAGTGTACAGACCGTCTTTAACTATGGCTACACCTTC. The encoded protein is CAWSVQTVFNYGYTF.